The 30 T cell receptor beta chains below all came from one sample that was sequenced in a study of blood T cell repertoires in COVID-19. The repertoire was sequenced with immunoSEQ multiplex PCR; TCRdb's copy has only in-frame clones and lacks some. The sample comprises about 140,000 clones, approximately 80% of which are singletons, and about 8.4% rests with the top ten. Sequences were obtained from peripheral blood. Receptors originate from a woman aged 55-69 years with active or convalescent COVID-19.

This clone was detected only a few times. The chain employs TRBV6-1 and TRBJ1-1, with D possibly matching TRBD1 (6 bases). Germline lookup yields CDR1 MNHNS and CDR2 SASEGT. Trimming removed 1 base at V and 0 bases at J, with 12 bases between. The CDR3 spans 16 residues. The CDR3 reads CASSEGRWGLNTEAFF. CDR3 sequence (DNA): TGTGCCAGCAGTGAAGGGCGGTGGGGGCTGAACACTGAAGCTTTCTTT.

The V gene is TRBV5-6, the J gene TRBJ2-5; maybe TRBD1 (5 bases). Looked up from germline, CDR1 is SGHDT and CDR2 is YYEEEE. CDR3 length equals 13 residues. Trimming removed 0 bases from V and 3 bases from J, with 6 bases in between. The CDR3, as DNA: TGTGCCAGCAGCTTGGGGACAAAAGAGACCCAGTACTTC. Protein: CASSLGTKETQYF.

The CDR3 reads CATSDFGSGLEQFF. CDR3 DNA: TGTGCCACCAGTGATTTCGGTAGCGGGCTTGAGCAGTTCTTC. This chain joins TRBV24-1 and TRBJ2-1, with 7 bases that match TRBD2. Germline V gene sequence: CDR1 KGHDR, CDR2 SFDVKD. J gave up 9 bases and V 1 base, and 5 bases lay outside the gene matches. The CDR3 runs 14 residues.

This clone was counted once. The J gene is TRBJ2-3, the V gene TRBV6-5, with TRBD1 identical over 8 bases. V was pared by 6 bases and J by 2 bases, with 4 bases of the junction left unmatched. The germline V gene encodes CDR1 MNHEY and CDR2 SVGAGI. The CDR3 covers 14 residues. The CDR3 bases are TGTGCCAGCAGGGGGGACAGGCCCACAGATACGCAGTATTTT. This gives the protein CASRGDRPTDTQYF.

This chain joins TRBV10-2 and TRBJ1-1; D ambiguous. Trimming stripped 8 bases from V and 3 bases from J, with 10 bases between. The CDR3 is 12 residues long. Germline-derived CDR1 and CDR2 are WSHSY and SAAADI. The CDR3 loop is CASGEGDTEAFF. Written as DNA, the CDR3 is TGCGCCAGCGGGGAGGGTGACACTGAAGCTTTCTTT.

This clone has just a few counts. The genes are TRBV7-2 and TRBJ1-2; D possibly corresponds to TRBD1 (5 bases). CDR3 length: 13 amino acids. V lost 3 bases and J lost 4, with 9 bases in between. Germline loops: CDR1 SGHTA, CDR2 FQGNSA. The CDR3 bases are TGTGCCAGCAGCTTTGACGGGGGCTATGGCTACACCTTC. This gives the protein CASSFDGGYGYTF.

The J gene is TRBJ2-5, the V gene TRBV4-2, with 7 bases lining up with TRBD1. Germline V lookup: CDR1 LGHNA, CDR2 YNFKEQ. This CDR3 has 15 residues. The trim removed 2 bases at V and 2 bases at J, leaving 5 bases unmatched. This chain's CDR3 is CASSQIQGSQETQYF. CDR3 nucleotide sequence: TGTGCCAGCAGCCAAATACAGGGGTCTCAAGAGACCCAGTACTTC.

CDR3 sequence: CASSVTSGRANTGELFF. For the CDR3, the DNA is TGTGCCAGCAGCGTAACTAGCGGGAGGGCCAACACCGGGGAGCTGTTTTTT. The chain carries TRBV9 and TRBJ2-2; 13 bases line up with TRBD2. With 1 base clipped from V and 2 bases from J, the junction kept 2 bases outside the gene matches. Germline CDR1 and CDR2: SGDLS and YYNGEE. The CDR3 runs to 17 residues.

V is TRBV11-3 and J is TRBJ2-1; possible D gene TRBD2, 6 bases. In germline, CDR1 is SGHNT, CDR2 YENEEA. Trimming took 1 base from V and 4 from J, leaving 11 bases between them. The CDR3 is 15 amino acids. The chain's CDR3 is CASSLGAAGYNEQFF. The CDR3 DNA sequence: TGTGCCAGCAGCTTAGGGGCAGCGGGTTACAATGAGCAGTTCTTC. Supplemented by reference TRBV11-3 and TRBJ2-1, the full variable domain reads EAGVVQSPRYKIIEKKQPVAFWCNPISGHNTLYWYLQNLGQGPELLIRYENEEAVDDSQLPKDRFSAERLKGVDSTLKIQPAELGDSAVYLCASSLGAAGYNEQFFGPGTRLTVL.

This clone occurred a few times. The rearrangement joins TRBV19 to TRBJ1-4, with 7 bases lining up with TRBD1. The CDR3 has 15 amino acids. Trimming cost V 6 bases and J 0 bases; bases outside gene matches: 4. CDR1 LNHDA and CDR2 SQIVND come from the germline V gene (reference sequence). CDR3 residues: CASSDGTATNEKLFF. In DNA form, the CDR3 reads TGTGCCAGTAGCGATGGGACAGCAACTAATGAAAAACTGTTTTTT. The variable domain in full, completed from reference TRBV19 and TRBJ1-4, reads DGGITQSPKYLFRKEGQNVTLSCEQNLNHDAMYWYRQDPGQGLRLIYYSQIVNDFQKGDIAEGYSVSREKKESFPLTVTSAQKNPTAFYLCASSDGTATNEKLFFGSGTQLSVL.

The J gene is TRBJ2-5, the V gene TRBV14; TRBD2 matches at 7 bases. With 4 bases clipped from V and 2 bases from J, the junction kept 7 bases outside the gene matches. The CDR3 is 15 amino acids. Germline V CDR1 and CDR2: SGHDN, FVKESK. The CDR3 reads CASSRFSRGQETQYF. CDR3 DNA: TGTGCCAGCAGCCGCTTTTCGCGGGGGCAAGAGACCCAGTACTTC. Full variable domain (rest looked up from reference TRBV14 and TRBJ2-5): EAGVTQFPSHSVIEKGQTVTLRCDPISGHDNLYWYRRVMGKEIKFLLHFVKESKQDESGMPNNRFLAERTGGTYSTLKVQPAELEDSGVYFCASSRFSRGQETQYFGPGTRLLVL.

The chain combines TRBV11-2 with TRBJ1-1; D is ambiguous. V was clipped by 4 bases and J by 6 bases, with 12 bases between them. The CDR3 covers 13 residues. CDR1 and CDR2 from the germline V gene are SGHAT and FQNNGV. The CDR3 nucleotides are TGTGCCAGCAGCTCTACTCTTCGCGCTGAAGCTTTCTTT. Translated, it gives CASSSTLRAEAFF.

The chain uses TRBV28 and TRBJ1-5; 7 nucleotides line up with TRBD1. V lost 5 bases to trimming and J lost 3 bases; unmatched junction nucleotides: 4. The CDR3 extends over 14 amino acids. CDR1 and CDR2 from the germline V gene are MDHEN and SYDVKM. CDR3 in amino acids: CASSPRGNNQPQHF. CDR3 DNA sequence: TGTGCCAGCAGTCCCAGGGGGAACAATCAGCCCCAGCATTTT.

This clone was found a few times. The rearrangement joins TRBV12-3 or TRBV12-4 to TRBJ2-7, with TRBD1 matching over 7 bases. The junction had 5 bases not matched to a gene; V was cut back by 4 bases and J by 8 bases. CDR3 size: 12 residues. The CDR3 sequence: CASSSPGGQQYF. CDR3 bases: TGTGCCAGCAGTTCTCCAGGGGGACAGCAGTACTTC.

The chain links TRBV6-1 to TRBJ1-6; D unclear. With 2 bases removed from V and 9 bases from J, the gap between germline ends came to 11 bases. Germline CDR1 is MNHNS and CDR2 is SASEGT. The CDR3 has 14 amino acids. The CDR3, as DNA: TGTGCCAGCAGTGAATCTAAGGGAGTTTCACCCCTCCACTTT. The encoded protein is CASSESKGVSPLHF.

This chain links TRBV24-1 with TRBJ2-3; 10 nucleotides match TRBD2. This CDR3 region has 19 residues. V trimming: 1 base; J trimming: 0 bases; junction bases outside the gene matches: 9. The germline V gene has CDR1 KGHDR and CDR2 SFDVKD. CDR3 nucleotide sequence: TGTGCCACCAGTGATTTAACAGCGGGAGGGCGTTTTAGCACAGATACGCAGTATTTT. Translation gives CATSDLTAGGRFSTDTQYF.

The chain uses TRBV15 and TRBJ1-1, with TRBD1 identical over 9 bases. V was clipped by 0 bases and J by 8 bases; unmatched bases: 4. Germline assignment: CDR1 LNHNV and CDR2 YYDKDF (reference sequence). The CDR3 sequence is 14 residues long. The DNA for the CDR3 is TGTGCCACCAGCAGAGATCGCGGGACAGGGGAAGCTTTCTTT. Translating gives CATSRDRGTGEAFF.

The V call is TRBV6-1, the J call TRBJ1-1; D uncertain. This CDR3 has 16 residues. Trimming pared 3 bases from V and 1 base from J, leaving 15 bases between. Germline V lookup: CDR1 MNHNS, CDR2 SASEGT. CDR3 coding DNA: TGTGCCAGCAGTGATCCGAGGCGGATGAGGAACACTGAAGCTTTCTTT. Residues: CASSDPRRMRNTEAFF.

The chain links TRBV9 to TRBJ2-5, with a weak D call TRBD2 (6 bases). The length of the CDR3 is 14 residues. Germline V gives CDR1 SGDLS, CDR2 YYNGEE. The ends were cut back, 3 bases at V and 4 bases at J, with 13 bases in the middle. As DNA, the CDR3 is TGTGCCAGCAGCGCCCAGACTAGTTCAGAGACCCAGTACTTC. It yields the protein CASSAQTSSETQYF.

Regarding this clone: The same CDR3 is also encoded by other DNA sequences in this sample. This chain connects TRBV10-3 to TRBJ1-1; a weak D match, TRBD1 (5 bases). The CDR3 runs to 13 residues. Trimming stripped 4 bases from V and 0 bases from J, with 6 bases between. CDR1 is ENHRY and CDR2 is SYGVKD in the germline V gene. The CDR3 DNA reads as TGTGCCATCAGTGGACAGATGAACACTGAAGCTTTCTTT. Translated: CAISGQMNTEAFF.

The rearrangement joins TRBV10-3 to TRBJ1-1; TRBD1 matches at 7 bases. The CDR3 runs to 13 residues. J lost 4 bases, V lost 5 bases, and 4 bases had no gene match. In germline, CDR1 is ENHRY, CDR2 SYGVKD. The CDR3 DNA sequence: TGTGCCATCAGTTTCGACAGGGCCACTGAAGCTTTCTTT. This codes for CAISFDRATEAFF.

This clone was seen only once. V is TRBV6-1 and J is TRBJ2-5; weak D call: TRBD2 (6 bases). The CDR3 sequence is 13 residues long. The V and J ends lost 3 bases and 4 bases respectively, with 9 bases between them. Per the germline V gene, CDR1 is MNHNS and CDR2 is SASEGT. As DNA, the CDR3 is TGTGCCAGCAGTGAGACTAGTCGAGAGACCCAGTACTTC. Residues: CASSETSRETQYF.

J is TRBJ2-2 and V is TRBV19; the D gene is possibly TRBD2 (7 bases). V lost 10 bases and J 5 bases, leaving 23 bases between the germline ends. Looked up from germline, CDR1 is LNHDA and CDR2 is SQIVND (reference sequence). This CDR3 has 16 residues. The CDR3 DNA is TGTGCCATTTCTCGCCAGGCGGGGGCGGGGACCGGGGAGCTGTTTTTT. Protein: CAISRQAGAGTGELFF.

The chain couples TRBV11-2 to TRBJ2-5; 9 bases align to TRBD2. This CDR3 contains 15 residues. Germline V gene lookup returns CDR1 SGHAT and CDR2 FQNNGV. With V trimmed by 4 bases and J by 4 bases, 7 bases remained unmatched. The CDR3 reads CASSSSSGGRETQYF. The CDR3, as DNA: TGTGCCAGCAGCTCAAGCAGCGGGGGGAGAGAGACCCAGTACTTC.

The chain joins TRBV5-6 to TRBJ1-4; 7 positions agree with TRBD1. J was trimmed by 3 bases and V by 4 bases; bases with no gene match: 6. This CDR3 is 15 amino acids long. Per germline, CDR1 SGHDT and CDR2 YYEEEE. The CDR3 is CASSVDGQANEKLFF. Written as DNA, the CDR3 is TGTGCCAGCAGCGTGGATGGACAGGCTAATGAAAAACTGTTTTTT.

In nucleotides, the CDR3 is TGTGCCAGCAGCGCAGGGGGCACCTCCTACAATGAGCAGTTCTTC. Amino acid sequence: CASSAGGTSYNEQFF. The rearrangement links TRBV9 to TRBJ2-1; 8 bases align to TRBD1. This CDR3 comprises 15 residues. The trim removed 3 bases at V and 0 bases at J, leaving 2 bases unmatched. In germline, CDR1 is SGDLS, CDR2 YYNGEE.

The CDR3 DNA follows: TGCGCCAGCAGCCAACAGGGGGGAAACACTGAAGCTTTCTTT. Translating it yields CASSQQGGNTEAFF. The chain employs TRBV4-1 and TRBJ1-1, with TRBD1 matching over 7 bases. Germline assignment: CDR1 MGHRA and CDR2 YSYEKL. This CDR3 has 14 residues. After removal of 2 bases from V and 2 bases from J, the junction contained 2 bases not matched to a gene.

V and J are TRBV6-6 and TRBJ1-2; D gene uncertain. The CDR3 runs to 16 residues. Trimming pared 0 bases from V and 3 bases from J, leaving 14 bases between. The germline V gene has CDR1 MNHNY and CDR2 SVGAGI (reference sequence). This CDR3 reads CASSYSIRTSDYGYTF. The CDR3 DNA reads TGTGCCAGCAGTTACTCGATCAGGACTTCTGACTATGGCTACACCTTC.

The table lists this clone with a few counts. J is TRBJ2-5 and V is TRBV28, with D unclear. The CDR3 runs to 12 residues. Germline CDR1 reads MDHEN; CDR2 reads SYDVKM. Trimming pared 10 bases from V and 5 bases from J, leaving 14 bases between. The CDR3: CATESFRETQYF. For the CDR3, the DNA is TGTGCCACCGAGTCGTTCCGGGAGACCCAGTACTTC.

The rearrangement joins TRBV11-1 to TRBJ2-1; TRBD2 is a possible D gene (6 bases). The CDR3 length is 16 residues. Trimming left V 5 bases short and J 3 bases short, with 17 bases between. Germline V gene sequence: CDR1 SGHAT, CDR2 FQDESV (reference sequence). For the CDR3, the DNA is TGTGCCAGCAGCCCCCTCTACGGGAGTTACTACAATGAGCAGTTCTTC. Its protein product is CASSPLYGSYYNEQFF. Filled out from reference TRBV11-1 and TRBJ2-1, the complete variable domain reads EAEVAQSPRYKITEKSQAVAFWCDPISGHATLYWYRQILGQGPELLVQFQDESVVDDSQLPKDRFSAERLKGVDSTLKIQPAELGDSAMYLCASSPLYGSYYNEQFFGPGTRLTVL.